The clone carrying this T cell receptor (beta chain) has only one observation. Its specificity is not known. In germline, CDR1 is LNHDA, CDR2 SQIVND (reference sequence). Trimming shortened V by 5 bases and J by 4 bases, and 8 bases separated the two germline ends. This CDR3 region has 13 residues. The record originates from a study of T cell responses to AZD1222 COVID-19 vaccine. Study results and caveats: Compared with day 0, the breadth and depth of the Spike-specific TCR repertoire rose significantly after two doses of AZD1222. It should be noted that donors were predominantly white British and more often female, and clonal diversity was possibly underestimated. Variant regions that are unmutated are reportedly the target of nearly half of spike-specific TCRs.

Libraries were prepared by immunoSEQ multiplex PCR; TCRdb keeps only in-frame clonotypes and omits some of them. The data contain over 100,000 clones, 80% to 85% of them singletons. Specimen: peripheral blood, collected on day 0 of AZD1222 vaccination. This chain links TRBV19 with TRBJ1-4; D is ambiguous. The TCR comes from an adult in good health. CDR3 in amino acids: CASSEALNEKLFF. CDR3 nucleotides: TGTGCCAGTAGTGAGGCCCTTAATGAAAAACTGTTTTTT.